The clone carrying this T cell receptor (beta chain) came up a few times. Its target is not known. This sample is drawn from a study of T-cell memory formation after mild COVID-19. Study-level information: There were largely donor-specific TCR clusters.

Study-wide points: The study detected some responding clones in pre-infection memory, suggesting cross-reactive memory joined.

TCRdb called the 5' RACE reads again in MiXCR, with one record for every CDR3 protein. The data contain roughly 150,000 distinct CDR3 sequences, about 14% of them seen just once; the ten biggest clones take up 14%. Trimming left V 1 base short and J 0 bases short, with 10 bases between. The CDR3 length is 15 residues. From germline, CDR1 is LGHNA and CDR2 YSLEER. Material for sequencing was PBMCs or a T cell subset sorted from them (not recorded which). The chain uses TRBV4-3 and TRBJ2-7; perhaps TRBD2 as D (6 bases). This sequence was found in an adult woman who had mild COVID-19 (a few samples of this study predate the infection). Cell type and time point are not known. The CDR3: CASSQAGDSSYEQYF. CDR3 coding DNA: TGCGCCAGCAGCCAAGCGGGAGACAGCTCCTACGAGCAGTACTTC.